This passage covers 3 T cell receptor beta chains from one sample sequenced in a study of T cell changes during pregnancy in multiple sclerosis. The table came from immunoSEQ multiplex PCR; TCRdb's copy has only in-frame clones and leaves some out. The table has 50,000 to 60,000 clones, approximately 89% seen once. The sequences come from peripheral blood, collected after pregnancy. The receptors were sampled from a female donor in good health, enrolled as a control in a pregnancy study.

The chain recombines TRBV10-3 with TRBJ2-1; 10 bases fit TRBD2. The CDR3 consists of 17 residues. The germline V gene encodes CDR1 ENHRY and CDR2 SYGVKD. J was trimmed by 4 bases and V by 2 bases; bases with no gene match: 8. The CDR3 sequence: CAISEGLELAGYNEQFF. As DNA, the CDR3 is TGTGCCATCAGTGAGGGTTTAGAACTAGCGGGGTACAATGAGCAGTTCTTC.

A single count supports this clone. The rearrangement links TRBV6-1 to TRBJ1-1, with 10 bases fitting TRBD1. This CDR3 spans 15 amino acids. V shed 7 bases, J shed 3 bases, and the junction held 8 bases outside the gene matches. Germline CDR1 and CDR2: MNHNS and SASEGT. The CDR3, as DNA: TGTGCCAGCATACGGGACAGGGGTATGTACACTGAAGCTTTCTTT. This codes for CASIRDRGMYTEAFF.

CDR3 amino acids: CASSLSSGGNTGELFF. The CDR3 DNA follows: TGTGCCAGCAGCCTATCTAGCGGGGGGAACACCGGGGAGCTGTTTTTT. The chain uses TRBV7-3 and TRBJ2-2; 10 bases are a match to TRBD2. CDR3 length: 16 amino acids. Germline V lookup: CDR1 SGHTA, CDR2 FQGTGA. V dropped 5 bases and J dropped 1; count of bases not matched to a gene: 4.